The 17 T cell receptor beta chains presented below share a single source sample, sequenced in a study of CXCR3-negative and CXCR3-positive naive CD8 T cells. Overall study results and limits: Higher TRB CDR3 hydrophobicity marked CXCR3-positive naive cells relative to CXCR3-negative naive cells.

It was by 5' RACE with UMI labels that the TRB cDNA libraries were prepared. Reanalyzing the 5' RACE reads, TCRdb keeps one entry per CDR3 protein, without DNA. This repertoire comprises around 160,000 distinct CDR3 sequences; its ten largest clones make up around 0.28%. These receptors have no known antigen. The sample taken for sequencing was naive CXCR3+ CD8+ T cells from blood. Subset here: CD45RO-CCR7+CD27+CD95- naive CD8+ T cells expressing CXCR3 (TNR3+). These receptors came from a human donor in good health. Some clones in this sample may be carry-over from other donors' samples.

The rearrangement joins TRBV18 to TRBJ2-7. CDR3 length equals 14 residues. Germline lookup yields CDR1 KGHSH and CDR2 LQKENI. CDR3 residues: CASSPDRSTYEQYF.

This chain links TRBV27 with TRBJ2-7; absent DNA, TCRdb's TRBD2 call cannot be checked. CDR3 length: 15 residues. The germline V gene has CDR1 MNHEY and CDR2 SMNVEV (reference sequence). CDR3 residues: CASSFGLAGTYEQYF.

The CDR3 reads CATSSSKRVWYTEAFF. The gene calls are TRBV15 and TRBJ1-1. Germline V lookup: CDR1 LNHNV, CDR2 YYDKDF (reference sequence). The CDR3 contains 16 residues.

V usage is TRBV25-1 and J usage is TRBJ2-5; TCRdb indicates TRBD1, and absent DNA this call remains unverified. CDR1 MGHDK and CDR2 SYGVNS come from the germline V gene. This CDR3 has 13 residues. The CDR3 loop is CASTSGQQETQYF.

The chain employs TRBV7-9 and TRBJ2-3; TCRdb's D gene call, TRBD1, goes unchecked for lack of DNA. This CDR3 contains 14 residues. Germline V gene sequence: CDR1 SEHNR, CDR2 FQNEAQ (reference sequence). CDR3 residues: CATPWQGAGDTQYF.

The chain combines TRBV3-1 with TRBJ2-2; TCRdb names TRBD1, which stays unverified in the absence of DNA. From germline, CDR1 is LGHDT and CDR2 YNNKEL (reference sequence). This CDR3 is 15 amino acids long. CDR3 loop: CASSQVGGNTGELFF.

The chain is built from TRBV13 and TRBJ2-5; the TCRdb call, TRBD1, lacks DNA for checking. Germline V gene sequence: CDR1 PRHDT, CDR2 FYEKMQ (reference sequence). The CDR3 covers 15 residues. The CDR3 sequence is CASSLRTGIQETQYF.

The CDR3 region is CASSLDSAGSGEPFF. The V and J genes are TRBV3-1 and TRBJ2-2; the TRBD2 assignment by TCRdb is unverifiable without DNA. Looked up from germline, CDR1 is LGHDT and CDR2 is YNNKEL (reference sequence). The CDR3 is made up of 15 amino acids.

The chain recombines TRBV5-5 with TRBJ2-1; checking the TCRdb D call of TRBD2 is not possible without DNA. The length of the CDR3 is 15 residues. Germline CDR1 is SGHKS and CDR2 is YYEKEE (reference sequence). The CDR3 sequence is CASSHGGTNYNEQFF.

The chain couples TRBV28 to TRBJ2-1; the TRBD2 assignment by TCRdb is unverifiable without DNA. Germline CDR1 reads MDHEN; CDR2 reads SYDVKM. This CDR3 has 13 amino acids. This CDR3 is CASITPSGDEQFF.

CDR3 protein: CASSYYSGTGEQYF. The J gene is TRBJ2-7, the V gene TRBV6-5; TCRdb names TRBD1, which stays unverified in the absence of DNA. The CDR3 consists of 14 residues. Germline V gene data show CDR1 as MNHEY and CDR2 as SVGAGI.

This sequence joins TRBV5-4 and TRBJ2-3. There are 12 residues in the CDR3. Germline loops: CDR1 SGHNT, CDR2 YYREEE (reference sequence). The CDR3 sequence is CASSLAKDTQYF.

CDR3 in amino acids: CSVARRAGTGAFF. The chain is built from TRBV29-1 and TRBJ1-1; TCRdb's D call of TRBD1 is untestable without DNA. The CDR3 covers 13 residues. Germline CDR1 is SQVTM and CDR2 is ANQGSEA.

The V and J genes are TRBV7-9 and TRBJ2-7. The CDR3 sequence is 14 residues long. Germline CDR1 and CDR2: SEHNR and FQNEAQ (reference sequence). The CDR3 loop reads CASSLALRDYEQYF.

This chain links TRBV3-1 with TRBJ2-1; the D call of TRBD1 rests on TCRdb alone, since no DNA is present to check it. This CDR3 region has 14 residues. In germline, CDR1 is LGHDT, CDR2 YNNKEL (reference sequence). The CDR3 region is CASTSGNPYNEQFF.

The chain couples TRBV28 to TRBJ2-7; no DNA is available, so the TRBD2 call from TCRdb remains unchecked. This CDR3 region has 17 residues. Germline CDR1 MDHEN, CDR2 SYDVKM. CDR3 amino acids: CASSESVQYGMAYEQYF.

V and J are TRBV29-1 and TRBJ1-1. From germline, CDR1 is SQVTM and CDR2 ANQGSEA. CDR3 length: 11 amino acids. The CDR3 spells CSVAANTEAFF.